The subject of this entry is one T cell receptor beta chain. What it recognizes is unknown. Between the trimmed V and J ends, which lost 4 bases and 1 base, there was a span of 17 bases. CDR1 is KGHSH, CDR2 LQKENI, per germline. This CDR3 comprises 16 residues. This sample is drawn from a study of cytomegalovirus exposure and HLA in healthy donors. Whole-study findings and limits: Presence/absence analyses assumed roughly uniform sequencing depth across donors, which may not hold.

13 Jbeta primers and 60 Vbeta primers were used for the PCR. The protocol was immunoSEQ multiplex PCR, while the TCRdb copy is restricted to in-frame clones and leaves out a portion. The sample lists more than 95,000 clones, 78% occurring once. The donors were healthy bone marrow donors. Material for sequencing was PBMCs. The sequence came from a woman in her forties in good health and CMV-seronegative. The chain combines TRBV18 with TRBJ2-7; D may be TRBD2 (6 bases). CDR3 residues: CASSHLERVPSYEQYF. The CDR3 DNA is TGTGCCAGCTCACATCTCGAGCGGGTTCCTTCCTACGAGCAGTACTTC.